A selection of T cell receptor beta chains follows, all from one sample in a study of blood T cell repertoires in COVID-19. Profiling relied on immunoSEQ multiplex PCR, and the TCRdb table lists in-frame clones only, not all of them. The sample yields 200,000 to 300,000 clones, around 87% seen once. The sample taken for sequencing was peripheral blood. The origin of the receptors is a woman aged 45-59 years with acute or convalescent COVID-19. The CDR3 runs from the conserved cysteine through the conserved F or W. D genes are given only for firm matches. Not all rows give a size; the values are once, few, many and, for expanded clones, a class.

D	V	J	size	DNA	CDR3
TRBD2	TRBV24-1	TRBJ2-5	.	TGTGCCACCAGTGATTTAGGGACTAACCAAGAGACCCAGTACTTC	CATSDLGTNQETQYF
TRBD1	TRBV6-5	TRBJ1-6	.	TGTGCCAGCAGTTACGCCCTCCGGGACAGGAATTCACCCCTCCACTTT	CASSYALRDRNSPLHF
TRBD1	TRBV7-2	TRBJ2-7	few	TGTGCCAGCAGCCCCCCGACAGGGAACCCCTACGAGCAGTACTTC	CASSPPTGNPYEQYF
TRBD1	TRBV7-9	TRBJ2-1	.	TGTGCCAGCAGCACTCAGGGGGCTGAGCAGTTCTTC	CASSTQGAEQFF
TRBD2	TRBV27	TRBJ2-7	.	TGTGCCAGCACCCCCCTAGCGGGACGCCACGAGCAGTACTTC	CASTPLAGRHEQYF
.	TRBV10-3	TRBJ1-2	.	TGTGCCATCAGTGAGTCGAACGGGGATGGCTACACCTTC	CAISESNGDGYTF
.	TRBV5-1	TRBJ2-1	.	TGCGCCAGCAGGTTTCGACTGGCGGGAAGTAATGAGCAGTTCTTC	CASRFRLAGSNEQFF
.	TRBV11-2	TRBJ1-1	.	TGTGCCAGCAGCTTTGGCATAATGAACACTGAAGCTTTCTTT	CASSFGIMNTEAFF
.	TRBV5-8	TRBJ1-2	.	TGTGCCAGCAGCTTGTCCTTTCAGGGGAACTATGGCTACACCTTC	CASSLSFQGNYGYTF
TRBD1	TRBV4-2	TRBJ1-1	.	TGTGCCAGCGGGGGAACAGGGGCCGTAAACACTGAAGCTTTCTTT	CASGGTGAVNTEAFF
TRBD2	TRBV20-1	TRBJ2-5	.	TGCAGTGCTAGTAGCGGCGGGAGACGACAAGAGACCCAGTACTTC	CSASSGGRRQETQYF
.	TRBV18	TRBJ1-6	.	TGTGCCAGCTCACCGCGCGGGGCCACCCTTCGGGATTCACCCCTCCACTTT	CASSPRGATLRDSPLHF
TRBD2	TRBV9	TRBJ2-3	.	TGTGCCAGCAGCGTGCTAGCGGGAGGGGGTACAGATACGCAGTATTTT	CASSVLAGGGTDTQYF
TRBD1	TRBV6-2/TRBV6-3	TRBJ2-7	once	TGTGCCAGCAGCCTCCGGGAGAGACAGGGGTCCTACGAGCAGTACTTC	CASSLRERQGSYEQYF
.	TRBV29-1	TRBJ1-2	.	TGCAAGGTCCAGGACTTAAACTATGGCTACACCTTC	CKVQDLNYGYTF
TRBD2	TRBV19	TRBJ2-2	.	TGTGCCAGTAAGGTTAAAGCGGGAGTCCTCCCGACCGGGGAGCTGTTTTTT	CASKVKAGVLPTGELFF
.	TRBV19	TRBJ2-5	.	TGTGCCAGTAGTAGGAGCTACGCTGAAGAGACCCAGTACTTC	CASSRSYAEETQYF
TRBD1	TRBV28	TRBJ1-2	.	TGTGCCAGCAGCCGTTCCCCCGGCGGGACAGGCTACTTTAGCTATGGCTACACCTTC	CASSRSPGGTGYFSYGYTF
TRBD1	TRBV7-9	TRBJ2-1	.	TGTGCCACCCCGTGGACAGGATCCTACAATGAGCAGTTCTTC	CATPWTGSYNEQFF
TRBD2	TRBV9	TRBJ2-2	.	TGTGCCAGCAGCGTAGTAGGGGGACTAGCGGGAGGAACGAACACCGGGGAGCTGTTTTTT	CASSVVGGLAGGTNTGELFF
.	TRBV6-6	TRBJ1-1	.	TGTGCCAGCAGTTACTCGGAGGGAACAGCTTTCTTT	CASSYSEGTAFF
TRBD1	TRBV9	TRBJ2-1	.	TGTGCCAGCAGCGTGACCCCGGGACAGGGTTACAATGAGCAGTTCTTC	CASSVTPGQGYNEQFF
.	TRBV27	TRBJ1-4	.	TGTGCCAGCAGCCTGACAGCGATTAATGAAAAACTGTTTTTT	CASSLTAINEKLFF
.	TRBV10-2	TRBJ1-1	.	TGCGCCAGCAAGCAATCGAGGACTGAAGCTTTCTTT	CASKQSRTEAFF
.	TRBV3-1/TRBV3-2	TRBJ1-2	.	TGTGCCAGCAGCCAACAGGGAGGCTATGGCTACACCTTC	CASSQQGGYGYTF
.	TRBV7-3	TRBJ2-7	once	TGTGCCAGCAGCTTATTGGCTGGCTACGAGCAGTACTTC	CASSLLAGYEQYF
TRBD1	TRBV28	TRBJ1-1	.	TGTGCCAGCAGGGCCAGGGACAGGGGAGGGGCTTTCTTT	CASRARDRGGAFF
TRBD2	TRBV30	TRBJ2-5	.	TGTGCCTGGAGGACTAGCGGGAGTATGGAGACCCAGTACTTC	CAWRTSGSMETQYF
TRBD1	TRBV5-1	TRBJ2-1	.	TGCGCCAGCAAACCACAGGGGGGTTCCTACAATGAGCAGTTCTTC	CASKPQGGSYNEQFF
TRBD1	TRBV7-9	TRBJ2-2	.	TGTGCCAGCAGCACGGACAGGGGGCCGACCGGGGAGCTGTTTTTT	CASSTDRGPTGELFF
TRBD1	TRBV5-1	TRBJ2-2	.	TGCGCCAGCAACCGGGGACAGGGCCTTCCGAACACCGGGGAGCTGTTTTTT	CASNRGQGLPNTGELFF
TRBD2	TRBV28	TRBJ2-5	.	TGTGCCAGCAGTTCCAGACTAGCGGGAGGGAGGGAGACCCAGTACTTC	CASSSRLAGGRETQYF
.	TRBV28	TRBJ2-5	.	TGTGCCAGCAGTAGTAGCGGCCAAGAGACCCAGTACTTC	CASSSSGQETQYF
.	TRBV7-8	TRBJ2-2	.	TGTGCCAGCAGCTTTGAGAGGATTAACACCGGGGAGCTGTTTTTT	CASSFERINTGELFF
.	TRBV6-2/TRBV6-3	TRBJ2-7	.	TGTGCCAGCAGTTACTCAAGGAGCTCCTACGAGCAGTACTTC	CASSYSRSSYEQYF
TRBD1	TRBV30	TRBJ1-6	.	TGTGCCTGGAGTGTAGAGGGGGCTGGGTCACCCCTCCACTTT	CAWSVEGAGSPLHF
.	TRBV6-2/TRBV6-3	TRBJ1-2	.	TGTGCCAGCAGTAGCCCGGGCTATGGCTACACCTTC	CASSSPGYGYTF
TRBD2	TRBV2	TRBJ2-3	.	TGTGCCAGCATGGGCGGGAGTTATGGCACAGATACGCAGTATTTT	CASMGGSYGTDTQYF
.	TRBV2	TRBJ2-5	.	TGTGCCAGCAGTGAGGGCCAGCAAGAGACCCAGTACTTC	CASSEGQQETQYF
.	TRBV28	TRBJ1-2	.	TGTGCCAGCAGTCCGCTTCCGACAGAGACCTATGGCTACACCTTC	CASSPLPTETYGYTF
TRBD1	TRBV3-1/TRBV3-2	TRBJ2-4	.	TGTGCCAGCAGCCAACCCGGGACAGCCAAGGGAAACATTCAGTACTTC	CASSQPGTAKGNIQYF
TRBD2	TRBV9	TRBJ2-1	.	TGTGCCAGCAGCGCCCCGCATGGGGCTAGCGGGCACGTGGACAATGAGCAGTTCTTC	CASSAPHGASGHVDNEQFF
TRBD1	TRBV2	TRBJ1-6	.	TGTGCCAGCAGGGACAGGGGAAATTCACCCCTCCACTTT	CASRDRGNSPLHF
.	TRBV18	TRBJ1-5	once	TGTGCCAGCTCACCAATTCAGATTTATAGCAATCAGCCCCAGCATTTT	CASSPIQIYSNQPQHF
TRBD1	TRBV7-6	TRBJ1-6	.	TGTGCCAGCAGCTCCCAAACAGGGGGCGAAACACCCCTCCACTTT	CASSSQTGGETPLHF
TRBD1	TRBV10-3	TRBJ1-3	.	TGTGCCATCAGTGGCGTTCGGGACAGCTCTGGAAACACCATATATTTT	CAISGVRDSSGNTIYF
TRBD2	TRBV13	TRBJ2-7	.	TGTGCCAGCAGCTGGACGGGACTAGCGGGAGTTAGCGACGAGCAGTACTTC	CASSWTGLAGVSDEQYF
.	TRBV6-1	TRBJ2-7	.	TGTGCCAGCAGTGAATTGGAGGGGAACGACGAGCAGTACTTC	CASSELEGNDEQYF
TRBD1	TRBV9	TRBJ1-4	.	TGTGCCAGCAGCGTAGTGGGACAGGGCGATGAAAAACTGTTTTTT	CASSVVGQGDEKLFF
TRBD2	TRBV5-1	TRBJ2-1	few	TGCGCCAGCAGCAGCCCTAGCGGGAGGGCCCCCTTATCGGAGCAGTTCTTC	CASSSPSGRAPLSEQFF
.	TRBV5-4	TRBJ1-5	.	TGTGCCAGCAGCTTTTCGGGGAATCAGCCCCAGCATTTT	CASSFSGNQPQHF
TRBD2	TRBV2	TRBJ2-1	.	TGTGCCAGCAGTGAAACTAGCGCGAGCTCCTACAATGAGCAGTTCTTC	CASSETSASSYNEQFF
.	TRBV19	TRBJ2-1	.	TGTGCCAGTACCCGGGAGATGTGGGACAATGAGCAGTTCTTC	CASTREMWDNEQFF
TRBD1	TRBV28	TRBJ1-5	.	TGTGCCAGCAGACAGGGGGCGCGAAAGCTCCGGGATCAGCCCCAGCATTTT	CASRQGARKLRDQPQHF
.	TRBV4-1	TRBJ2-7	.	TGCGCCAGCAGCCAGGACTATGGATACGAGCAGTACTTC	CASSQDYGYEQYF
.	TRBV9	TRBJ1-6	few	TGTGCCAGCAGCGTAAGCCTCTCCTATAATTCACCCCTCCACTTT	CASSVSLSYNSPLHF
TRBD1	TRBV13	TRBJ2-7	.	TGTGCCAGCAGCCGGACAGGGGCTCGCGACGAGCAGTACTTC	CASSRTGARDEQYF